This is a list of T cell receptor beta chains from one sample in a study of T cells after yellow fever vaccination. TCRdb itself ran the 5' RACE reads through MiXCR, one entry per CDR3 protein. The table records about 220,000 distinct CDR3 sequences, 3% to 3.5% of them present only once. Sequences were derived from CD4+ T cells sorted from PBMCs, sampled 10 days after the yellow fever booster vaccination. These receptors all stem from a man aged 18 to 29 who received the YFV17D yellow fever vaccine. The CDR3 runs from the conserved cysteine through the conserved F or W. A D gene is named only where the DNA matches it firmly. For some rows the clone size is stated as once, few or many, or as a class when expanded; others skip it.

J gene: TRBJ1-2
clone size: few
D gene: NA
V gene: TRBV15
CDR3 DNA: TGTGCCACCAGCAGAGATTTAGCGGCGGGTGGCTACACCTTC
CDR3 protein: CATSRDLAAGGYTF

J gene: TRBJ2-7
clone size: many
D gene: NA
V gene: TRBV12-3/TRBV12-4
CDR3 DNA: TGTGCCAGCAGTTTAGAACGATACGAGCAGTACTTC
CDR3 protein: CASSLERYEQYF

J gene: TRBJ1-2
clone size: few
D gene: NA
V gene: TRBV5-1
CDR3 DNA: TGCGCCAGCAGCCGCTGGGCAGAAGCTAACTATGGCTACACCTTC
CDR3 protein: CASSRWAEANYGYTF

J gene: TRBJ2-5
clone size: NA
D gene: NA
V gene: TRBV7-2
CDR3 DNA: TGTGCCAGCAGCCGCCCCCCGGGGGGCGGAACCCAGTACTTC
CDR3 protein: CASSRPPGGGTQYF

J gene: TRBJ1-1
clone size: NA
D gene: NA
V gene: TRBV7-3
CDR3 DNA: TGTGCCAGCAGCTCCACGGGACCTTACACTGAAGCTTTCTTT
CDR3 protein: CASSSTGPYTEAFF

J gene: TRBJ1-2
clone size: NA
D gene: NA
V gene: TRBV6-5
CDR3 DNA: TGTGCCAGCACCCCCGGGGCTGCCGGCTACACCTTC
CDR3 protein: CASTPGAAGYTF

J gene: TRBJ1-1
clone size: many
D gene: NA
V gene: TRBV29-1
CDR3 DNA: TGCAGCGCCCGGGTCACTGAAGCTTTCTTT
CDR3 protein: CSARVTEAFF

J gene: TRBJ1-6
clone size: many
D gene: NA
V gene: TRBV6-5
CDR3 DNA: TGTGCCAGCAGAGAGATGGAGTCACCCCTCCACTTT
CDR3 protein: CASREMESPLHF

J gene: TRBJ2-3
clone size: NA
D gene: TRBD2
V gene: TRBV5-4
CDR3 DNA: TGTGCCAGCAGCGGGGGGGTAGCCCCCTGGGATACGCAGTATTTT
CDR3 protein: CASSGGVAPWDTQYF

J gene: TRBJ2-1
clone size: NA
D gene: NA
V gene: TRBV5-1
CDR3 DNA: TGCGCCAGCAGCTTGGCTACGGGGGTATCCTACAATGAGCAGTTCTTC
CDR3 protein: CASSLATGVSYNEQFF

J gene: TRBJ2-1
clone size: many
D gene: TRBD2
V gene: TRBV24-1
CDR3 DNA: TGTGCCACCAGTCCCAGCGGGGGGGCCTACAATGAGCAGTTCTTC
CDR3 protein: CATSPSGGAYNEQFF

J gene: TRBJ1-5
clone size: many
D gene: NA
V gene: TRBV6-1
CDR3 DNA: TGTGCCAGCAGTGAAGTCGACATTCTCCAGCCCCAGCATTTT
CDR3 protein: CASSEVDILQPQHF

J gene: TRBJ1-4
clone size: many
D gene: NA
V gene: TRBV6-1
CDR3 DNA: TGTGCCAGCAGCCATCCCCGTCGGACCTACAGGGCCACTAATGAAAAACTGTTTTTT
CDR3 protein: CASSHPRRTYRATNEKLFF

J gene: TRBJ2-5
clone size: few
D gene: NA
V gene: TRBV7-2
CDR3 DNA: TGTGCCAGCAGCTTAGCGGGGGCCTTCCAAGAGACCCAGTACTTC
CDR3 protein: CASSLAGAFQETQYF

J gene: TRBJ2-7
clone size: many
D gene: TRBD1
V gene: TRBV12-3/TRBV12-4
CDR3 DNA: TGTGCCAGCAGAGATAACAGGGGGCTGAACTACGAGCAGTACTTC
CDR3 protein: CASRDNRGLNYEQYF

J gene: TRBJ2-2
clone size: NA
D gene: NA
V gene: TRBV11-1
CDR3 DNA: TGTGCCAGCAGCTTAGCGCAGGGAGCCGGGGAGCTGTTTTTT
CDR3 protein: CASSLAQGAGELFF

J gene: TRBJ2-2
clone size: many
D gene: NA
V gene: TRBV7-2
CDR3 DNA: TGTGCCAGCACCATTACCGGCACCGGGGAGCTGTTTTTT
CDR3 protein: CASTITGTGELFF

J gene: TRBJ2-4
clone size: NA
D gene: NA
V gene: TRBV29-1
CDR3 DNA: TGCAGCGTTGAGGACAGACTAGCCAAAAACATTCAGTACTTC
CDR3 protein: CSVEDRLAKNIQYF

J gene: TRBJ2-3
clone size: many
D gene: NA
V gene: TRBV7-2
CDR3 DNA: TGTGCCAGCAGCTTAGCGGCGGGATCCACAGATACGCAGTATTTT
CDR3 protein: CASSLAAGSTDTQYF

J gene: TRBJ2-5
clone size: few
D gene: NA
V gene: TRBV19
CDR3 DNA: TGTGCCAGTAGTATAGTGTCGAAACAAGAGACCCAGTACTTC
CDR3 protein: CASSIVSKQETQYF

J gene: TRBJ1-6
clone size: NA
D gene: NA
V gene: TRBV11-2
CDR3 DNA: TGTGCCAGCAGCCCTGACAGGAGCTCCTATAATTCACCCCTCCACTTT
CDR3 protein: CASSPDRSSYNSPLHF

J gene: TRBJ2-7
clone size: few
D gene: TRBD1
V gene: TRBV27
CDR3 DNA: TGTGCCAGCAGTTCCCAACGGGGACAGTCCTACGAGCAGTACTTC
CDR3 protein: CASSSQRGQSYEQYF

J gene: TRBJ2-2
clone size: NA
D gene: NA
V gene: TRBV1
CDR3 DNA: TGCACCATCCGGGGGGGGCCAGGCACCGGGGAGCTGTTTTTT
CDR3 protein: CTIRGGPGTGELFF

J gene: TRBJ2-3
clone size: many
D gene: NA
V gene: TRBV5-1
CDR3 DNA: TGCGCCAGCAGCTGGGCGATTAGGGATACGCAGTATTTT
CDR3 protein: CASSWAIRDTQYF